The 21 T cell receptor beta chains reported below all come from one sample, sequenced in a study of T cells expressing NK-cell markers. TCRdb re-analyzed the 5' RACE reads; it lists each CDR3 protein once, without DNA. This listing includes around 380,000 distinct CDR3 sequences. The sample was blood T cells: a sorted CD56 or NKG2C T cell subset, CD4+ or CD8+ T cells, or bulk PBMC T cells (not recorded which). Every receptor here comes from a woman aged 45-65 years in good health.

The chain is built from TRBV27 and TRBJ2-3; lacking DNA, the TRBD1 call made by TCRdb goes unchecked. CDR1 and CDR2 from the germline V gene are MNHEY and SMNVEV (reference sequence). The CDR3 has 16 amino acids. The chain's CDR3 is CASSGPSGTNTDTQYF.

The J gene is TRBJ2-1, the V gene TRBV12-3 or TRBV12-4; TCRdb lists TRBD2, though no DNA is available to test this call. The CDR3 has 17 amino acids. The CDR3: CASRPSSPAGGSNEQFF.

The CDR3 here is CASSSTGLSGNEQFF. The chain employs TRBV11-1 and TRBJ2-1; TCRdb designates TRBD1, a call that cannot be tested without DNA. Germline CDR1 SGHAT, CDR2 FQDESV (reference sequence). This CDR3 comprises 15 residues.

This sequence joins TRBV12-3 or TRBV12-4 and TRBJ2-6; lacking DNA, the TRBD1 call made by TCRdb goes unchecked. CDR3 length equals 17 residues. CDR3 in amino acids: CASSFGQKLSGANVLTF.

V and J are TRBV10-3 and TRBJ2-3; as DNA is missing, the TRBD2 call by TCRdb cannot be tested. CDR1 is ENHRY, CDR2 SYGVKD, per germline. The CDR3 spans 17 residues. The CDR3 here is CAIKVDGRLRGTDTQYF.

The rearrangement links TRBV10-3 to TRBJ2-5; the D call from TCRdb, TRBD1, cannot be confirmed without DNA. Germline CDR1 reads ENHRY; CDR2 reads SYGVKD. This CDR3 comprises 17 residues. The chain's CDR3 is CAISDSTAGWKGETQYF.

This chain links TRBV2 with TRBJ2-3. CDR3 length equals 17 residues. CDR1 and CDR2 from the germline V gene are SNHLY and FYNNEI. CDR3 sequence: CASSEALISLGTDTQYF. The full variable domain, its missing parts supplied by reference TRBV2 and TRBJ2-3, is EPEVTQTPSHQVTQMGQEVILRCVPISNHLYFYWYRQILGQKVEFLVSFYNNEISEKSEIFDDQFSVERPDGSNFTLKIRSTKLEDSAMYFCASSEALISLGTDTQYFGPGTRLTVL.

The J gene is TRBJ1-1, the V gene TRBV10-2; with no DNA, the TCRdb D assignment of TRBD1 cannot be verified. The CDR3 contains 20 residues. The V gene's germline CDR1 is WSHSY and CDR2 SAAADI. CDR3 region: CASRFAPPGHSTGGNTEAFF.

V is TRBV20-1 and J is TRBJ2-1; no DNA is available, so the TRBD2 call from TCRdb remains unchecked. The CDR3 has 14 residues. Per the germline V gene, CDR1 is DFQATT and CDR2 is SNEGSKA (reference sequence). The CDR3 loop reads CSARKSGRFDEQFF.

This chain joins TRBV20-1 and TRBJ2-5; the TCRdb call, TRBD1, lacks DNA for checking. The CDR3 spans 11 residues. Germline lookup yields CDR1 DFQATT and CDR2 SNEGSKA (reference sequence). The chain's CDR3 is CSAPRGETQYF.

The rearrangement uses TRBV20-1 and TRBJ1-2. The CDR3 has 13 residues. Germline CDR1 and CDR2: DFQATT and SNEGSKA (reference sequence). The CDR3 here is CSVRAPANYGYTF.

The rearrangement joins TRBV7-8 to TRBJ2-3; TCRdb's D gene call, TRBD2, goes unchecked for lack of DNA. Germline V gives CDR1 SGHVS, CDR2 FQNEAQ. The CDR3 loop spans 15 amino acids. The CDR3 here is CASSSGLGGTDTQYF.

The J gene is TRBJ2-1, the V gene TRBV7-6; TCRdb's D call, TRBD2, is unchecked because there is no DNA. Germline-derived CDR1 and CDR2 are SGHVS and FNYEAQ. The CDR3 is 20 residues long. The CDR3 reads CASSPLAPGTGLSSYNEQFF. Complete variable domain (other parts from reference TRBV7-6 and TRBJ2-1): GAGVSQSPRYKVTKRGQDVALRCDPISGHVSLYWYRQALGQGPEFLTYFNYEAQQDKSGLPNDRFSAERPEGSISTLTIQRTEQRDSAMYRCASSPLAPGTGLSSYNEQFFGPGTRLTVL.

CDR3 amino acids: CASSLRGTGRTDTQYF. The chain has TRBV11-2 and TRBJ2-3; TCRdb names TRBD1, which stays unverified in the absence of DNA. CDR1 SGHAT and CDR2 FQNNGV come from the germline V gene. The CDR3 sequence is 16 residues long.

The chain has TRBV5-1 and TRBJ2-1. CDR1 SGHRS and CDR2 YFSETQ come from the germline V gene. The CDR3 is made up of 14 amino acids. The CDR3 region is CASSLGNRANEQFF.

The chain joins TRBV12-3 or TRBV12-4 to TRBJ2-1; TCRdb picks TRBD2, but there is no DNA to check that call. The CDR3 covers 14 residues. The CDR3 protein is CATQVAGVMDEQFF.

This chain joins TRBV7-6 and TRBJ2-1; no DNA is available, so the TRBD1 call from TCRdb remains unchecked. This CDR3 contains 12 residues. The germline CDR1 and CDR2 sequences are SGHVS and FNYEAQ. The CDR3 loop is CASSLVRDEQFF. Variable domain in full (rest from reference TRBV7-6 and TRBJ2-1): GAGVSQSPRYKVTKRGQDVALRCDPISGHVSLYWYRQALGQGPEFLTYFNYEAQQDKSGLPNDRFSAERPEGSISTLTIQRTEQRDSAMYRCASSLVRDEQFFGPGTRLTVL.

This sequence joins TRBV12-3 or TRBV12-4 and TRBJ2-2; TCRdb picks TRBD2, but there is no DNA to check that call. This CDR3 has 16 amino acids. CDR3 loop: CASKDTPPQPTGELFF.

The rearrangement joins TRBV7-6 to TRBJ2-2; the D gene TCRdb calls, TRBD1, cannot be checked with no DNA. The CDR3 has 15 residues. CDR1 is SGHVS, CDR2 FNYEAQ, per germline. The CDR3 sequence is CASSPGTGGTGELFF.

The chain has TRBV24-1 and TRBJ1-1. The length of the CDR3 is 13 residues. Per germline, CDR1 KGHDR and CDR2 SFDVKD. CDR3 amino acids: CATSDGRNTEAFF.

J is TRBJ1-2 and V is TRBV10-3; TCRdb names TRBD1, which stays unverified in the absence of DNA. Per the germline V gene, CDR1 is ENHRY and CDR2 is SYGVKD. The CDR3 sequence is 12 residues long. The CDR3 loop reads CAARQKNYGYTF.